This T cell receptor (beta chain) was recorded in a study of T cell repertoires in cytomegalovirus infection. Study in general: Recently identified HLA-C-restricted CMV epitopes were among the peptides used. From public TCR beta signatures came an indication of both CMV infection and matching HLA type.

Trimming removed 4 bases from V and 5 bases from J; junction bases left unmatched: 5. Looked up from germline, CDR1 is SGHTA and CDR2 is FQGNSA. The CDR3 covers 15 residues. From the reads, TCRdb called clonotypes with MiXCR, one entry per CDR3 protein. The table has a few hundred thousand distinct CDR3 sequences, less than 25% seen once. At least ten counts were recorded for this clonotype. Its antigen is unidentified. J is TRBJ2-5 and V is TRBV7-2; 12 bases map to TRBD1. The clonotype was recovered from a human donor in good health (CMV status not recorded). Some clones in this sample may be carry-over from other donors' samples. The sequencing used cultured PBMCs, collected from culture after CMV antigen stimulation. CDR3 coding DNA: TGTGCCAGCAGCTCGGGGACAGGGGGCTTCGAGACCCAGTACTTC. Its translation is CASSSGTGGFETQYF.